This T cell receptor (beta chain) was observed in a study of shared clonotypes between healthy human individuals. TCRdb's table, derived via immunoSEQ multiplex PCR, lists solely in-frame clones and lacks some. The sample shows about 2.3 million clones, 85% to 95% of them seen only once. Germline CDR1 SGHAT, CDR2 FQNNGV. This CDR3 contains 15 residues. Trimming pared 1 base from V and 4 bases from J, leaving 14 bases between. This TCR was recovered from a young man in good health. Some clones in this sample may be carry-over from other donors' samples. Specimen: naive CD4+ T cells from PBMCs. Sample subset: CD45RA+ positively selected. The chain uses TRBV11-2 and TRBJ2-7; TRBD1 is a possible D gene (8 bases). The CDR3 reads CASSLVTGGEYEQYF. CDR3 bases: TGTGCCAGCAGCTTAGTTACAGGGGGGGAGTACGAGCAGTACTTC.